Below, 16 T cell receptor beta chains from the same sample are listed, as sequenced in a study of technical replicates of blood from several donors. TCRdb's table, derived via immunoSEQ multiplex PCR, lists solely in-frame clones and lacks some. This sample yields tens of thousands of clones, of which just over 90% are seen a single time; roughly 0.26% belongs to the top ten. The specimen was T cells isolated from PBMCs. The receptor source for this set is a human donor in good health.

The rearrangement links TRBV4-2 to TRBJ2-3; tentatively, D is TRBD1 (5 bases). The germline V gene encodes CDR1 LGHNA and CDR2 YNFKEQ. V was cut by 0 bases and J by 5 bases, with 12 bases left in between. CDR3 size: 15 residues. The CDR3 loop is CASSQEGQGGDTQYF. In DNA form, the CDR3 reads TGTGCCAGCAGCCAAGAAGGGCAGGGTGGAGATACGCAGTATTTT.

The chain has TRBV5-1 and TRBJ2-5; 9 positions match TRBD1. Germline V gene lookup returns CDR1 SGHRS and CDR2 YFSETQ. Trimming removed 0 bases from V and 5 bases from J; junction bases left unmatched: 2. The CDR3 length is 14 residues. In DNA, the CDR3 is TGCGCCAGCAGCTTGGGGGACAGGGCCGAGACCCAGTACTTC. This sequence encodes CASSLGDRAETQYF.

V gene TRBV7-9 combines with J gene TRBJ2-2, with D possibly TRBD1 on 6 matching bases. CDR3 length equals 16 residues. Germline CDR1 SEHNR, CDR2 FQNEAQ (reference sequence). V lost 5 bases and J lost 1, with 14 bases in between. The CDR3 region is CASSPGQGRNTGELFF. The CDR3 region has the DNA TGTGCCAGCAGCCCGGGACAAGGAAGGAACACCGGGGAGCTGTTTTTT.

The chain couples TRBV7-9 to TRBJ2-7; a weak D match, TRBD1 (6 bases). The V end lost 4 bases, the J end lost 3 bases, and 16 bases lay between the germline ends. The CDR3 runs to 15 residues. Germline CDR1 and CDR2: SEHNR and FQNEAQ (reference sequence). The DNA for the CDR3 is TGTGCCAGCAGCTCGGAAGGGGGACCTTACTACGAGCAGTACTTC. Translated, it gives CASSSEGGPYYEQYF.

The chain recombines TRBV4-1 with TRBJ1-1, with 7 bases that match TRBD1. CDR3 length: 13 residues. V was pared by 5 bases and J by 3 bases, with 3 bases of the junction left unmatched. Germline lookup yields CDR1 MGHRA and CDR2 YSYEKL. In DNA form, the CDR3 reads TGCGCCAGCAGCATAACAGGGGACACTGAAGCTTTCTTT. Translation gives CASSITGDTEAFF.

The rearrangement links TRBV7-9 to TRBJ1-5, with 8 bases fitting TRBD1. J was trimmed by 0 bases and V by 4 bases; bases with no gene match: 5. CDR3 length: 16 residues. Germline lookup yields CDR1 SEHNR and CDR2 FQNEAQ (reference sequence). The CDR3 loop is CASSSWTGNSNQPQHF. Written as DNA, the CDR3 is TGTGCCAGCAGCTCCTGGACAGGGAATAGCAATCAGCCCCAGCATTTT.

The chain employs TRBV9 and TRBJ2-3; 8 bases match TRBD1. The ends lost 3 bases at V and 3 bases at J; junction bases unmatched: 3. This CDR3 has 14 amino acids. CDR1 and CDR2 from the germline V gene are SGDLS and YYNGEE. Written as DNA, the CDR3 is TGTGCCAGCAGCGGCCGGACAGGGACAGATACGCAGTATTTT. Amino acid sequence: CASSGRTGTDTQYF.

The chain links TRBV5-1 to TRBJ2-7, with TRBD2 matching over 8 bases. The CDR3 is 14 amino acids. Per the germline V gene, CDR1 is SGHRS and CDR2 is YFSETQ. V lost 5 bases and J lost 4; bases outside the gene matches: 8. The CDR3 DNA sequence: TGCGCCAGCAGTACCTCGGGGGGGAATTACGAGCAGTACTTC. This translates into CASSTSGGNYEQYF.

The chain employs TRBV4-1 and TRBJ1-2; D unclear. The CDR3 contains 16 residues. Germline loops: CDR1 MGHRA, CDR2 YSYEKL. V was cut by 6 bases and J by 2 bases, with 19 bases left in between. The CDR3 bases are TGCGCCAGCAGATCCACGCGGCACTCCGTCAACTATGGCTACACCTTC. Translated, it gives CASRSTRHSVNYGYTF.

DNA of the CDR3: TGTGCCAGCAGCCAAACGTCGGACAGAAGAAACTATGGCTACACCTTC. It translates to CASSQTSDRRNYGYTF. J is TRBJ1-2 and V is TRBV14; tentatively, D is TRBD1 (6 bases). In germline, CDR1 is SGHDN, CDR2 FVKESK. Between the trimmed V and J ends, which lost 2 bases and 2 bases, there was a span of 15 bases. CDR3 length: 16 amino acids.

The chain has TRBV6-6 and TRBJ2-5; no clear D gene. Germline V CDR1 and CDR2: MNHNY, SVGAGI (reference sequence). Trimming removed 5 bases from V and 0 bases from J, with 10 bases in between. The CDR3 has 14 residues. The CDR3, as DNA: TGTGCCAGCAGTCCGTCACGAGACCAAGAGACCCAGTACTTC. Translated, it gives CASSPSRDQETQYF.

V gene TRBV5-1 combines with J gene TRBJ2-1; a possible D gene is TRBD2 (5 bases). From germline, CDR1 is SGHRS and CDR2 YFSETQ. The CDR3 length is 18 residues. Deletions cut 4 bases from V and 8 bases from J, with 28 bases between. The CDR3 bases are TGCGCCAGCAGCCAACTAAGCCGTCTAGTAGCCTCGCGGGATGAGCAGTTCTTC. It codes for CASSQLSRLVASRDEQFF.

The genes are TRBV6-6 and TRBJ2-7; tentatively, D is TRBD1 (6 bases). This CDR3 spans 16 amino acids. Per germline, CDR1 MNHNY and CDR2 SVGAGI (reference sequence). The V and J ends lost 4 bases and 0 bases respectively, with 16 bases between them. DNA of the CDR3: TGTGCCAGCAGTTTCCACAGGGCTTCCATCTCCTACGAGCAGTACTTC. It yields the protein CASSFHRASISYEQYF.

This chain connects TRBV27 to TRBJ2-3; 11 nucleotides line up with TRBD2. Trimming took 3 bases from V and 4 from J; bases not matched to a gene: 9. This CDR3 is built from 17 residues. CDR1 MNHEY and CDR2 SMNVEV come from the germline V gene (reference sequence). The CDR3 reads CASSFTRLAGRPDTQYF. CDR3 in DNA: TGTGCCAGCAGTTTCACTCGACTAGCGGGAAGACCAGATACGCAGTATTTT.

This clone has only one observation. CDR3 nucleotides: TGTGCCAGCAGTTTCCTAAGGACAGGGGAAGGCTACACCTTC. Translated: CASSFLRTGEGYTF. The rearrangement joins TRBV28 to TRBJ1-2, with TRBD1 matching over 9 bases. Germline assignment: CDR1 MDHEN and CDR2 SYDVKM. Trimming at V came to 3 bases and at J to 8 bases, leaving 7 bases not matched to a gene. CDR3 size: 14 residues.

This rearrangement joins TRBV6-1 to TRBJ2-1; D may be TRBD1 (6 bases). Trimming left V 6 bases short and J 10 bases short, with 22 bases between. The CDR3 contains 15 residues. Germline-derived CDR1 and CDR2 are MNHNS and SASEGT. Here the CDR3 reads CASRDLLTGKNEQFF. The CDR3 bases are TGTGCCAGCAGAGATTTGTTGACAGGAAAAAACGAGCAGTTCTTC.